Following are 29 T cell receptor beta chains from one sample sequenced in a study of CD8+ T cells in alopecia areata. This sample's treatment: oral pan-JAK inhibitor, 5-10 mg twice daily. Sequencing relied on a cDNA template that was reverse transcribed from extracted RNA. The assay was immunoSEQ multiplex PCR, and TCRdb's table has in-frame clones only and misses some. The sample shows approximately 210,000 clones, over 60% of them seen only once. The source was CD4+ T cells sorted from blood, collected at roughly week 45, from a patient treated with tofacitinib. These receptors were obtained from a human donor with alopecia areata.

The rearrangement links TRBV27 to TRBJ1-6, with 11 bases matching TRBD1. The V and J ends lost 2 bases and 9 bases, in that order; junction bases with no gene match: 3. The germline V gene has CDR1 MNHEY and CDR2 SMNVEV (reference sequence). This CDR3 has 15 residues. The CDR3: CASSLRTGGSSPLHF. The CDR3 DNA sequence: TGTGCCAGCAGTTTACGGACAGGGGGCAGTTCACCCCTCCACTTT.

This clone was recorded once. J is TRBJ2-7 and V is TRBV28, with D unclear. This CDR3 has 14 residues. The V gene lost 5 bases and the J gene lost 2 bases, with 13 bases spanning the gap. Looked up from germline, CDR1 is MDHEN and CDR2 is SYDVKM. The CDR3 DNA follows: TGTGCCAGCAGTCCCGGACGTCCTCCCTACGAGCAGTACTTC. It specifies CASSPGRPPYEQYF.

This chain links TRBV4-3 with TRBJ1-1; 8 bases are a match to TRBD1. The CDR3 has 15 residues. The V gene end was trimmed by 2 bases and the J gene end by 1 base; junction bases not matched to a gene: 3. CDR1 and CDR2 (germline): LGHNA, YSLEER. The CDR3 sequence: CASSQLDRANTEAFF. CDR3 bases: TGCGCCAGCAGCCAATTGGACAGGGCGAACACTGAAGCTTTCTTT.

The gene calls are TRBV2 and TRBJ1-6; the match to TRBD1 covers 8 bases. The CDR3 is made up of 14 amino acids. Unmatched junction bases numbered 7, after V lost 5 bases and J lost 10 bases. Germline V lookup: CDR1 SNHLY, CDR2 FYNNEI. The CDR3 is CASSWGQDDSPLHF. CDR3 nucleotide sequence: TGTGCCAGCAGTTGGGGACAGGATGACTCACCCCTCCACTTT.

In its sample, this clone was seen a few times. The chain combines TRBV14 with TRBJ1-6; TRBD1 matches 7 bases. Trimming removed 4 bases from V and 7 bases from J; junction bases left unmatched: 7. The CDR3 sequence is 15 residues long. Per germline, CDR1 SGHDN and CDR2 FVKESK. The CDR3 region has the DNA TGTGCCAGCAGCCCACAGGGGACTCGGAATTCACCCCTCCACTTT. It encodes CASSPQGTRNSPLHF. Drawing the rest from reference TRBV14 and TRBJ1-6, the complete variable domain is EAGVTQFPSHSVIEKGQTVTLRCDPISGHDNLYWYRRVMGKEIKFLLHFVKESKQDESGMPNNRFLAERTGGTYSTLKVQPAELEDSGVYFCASSPQGTRNSPLHFGNGTRLTVT.

The gene calls are TRBV7-6 and TRBJ1-6, with 8 bases matching TRBD1. The J segment lost 10 bases and the V segment lost 5 bases, leaving 13 bases of the junction unmatched. Per the germline V gene, CDR1 is SGHVS and CDR2 is FNYEAQ. This CDR3 region has 16 residues. The CDR3 sequence is CASSPSPGTGVSPLHF. CDR3 DNA: TGTGCCAGCAGCCCTAGTCCCGGGACAGGTGTGTCACCCCTCCACTTT.

This chain connects TRBV7-2 to TRBJ1-2, with 7 bases identical to TRBD1. CDR1 is SGHTA, CDR2 FQGNSA, per germline. V lost 3 bases to trimming and J lost 3 bases; unmatched junction nucleotides: 16. CDR3 length equals 18 residues. The CDR3 loop is CASSLGTVNFDTHYGYTF. The CDR3 nucleotides are TGTGCCAGCAGCTTGGGGACAGTTAACTTTGACACCCACTATGGCTACACCTTC.

The sample holds a few counts of this clone. The chain employs TRBV2 and TRBJ1-2, with D uncertain. The CDR3 totals 14 residues. The V end lost 5 bases, the J end lost 4 bases, and 14 bases lay between the germline ends. Germline V lookup: CDR1 SNHLY, CDR2 FYNNEI. The CDR3 DNA is TGTGCCAGCAGTCCCGGGCCACTCGCCTATGGCTACACCTTC. This translates into CASSPGPLAYGYTF.

This clone was seen more than once but under ten times. J is TRBJ1-2 and V is TRBV30; weak D call: TRBD1 (6 bases). Trimming removed 1 base from V and 8 bases from J, with 17 bases in between. This CDR3 contains 14 residues. Germline V gene sequence: CDR1 GTSNPN, CDR2 SVGIG (reference sequence). The CDR3 sequence is CAWSGVSGARGYTF. The CDR3 nucleotides read TGTGCCTGGAGTGGGGTGTCGGGGGCGAGAGGCTACACCTTC.

The chain uses TRBV29-1 and TRBJ1-1, with 7 positions matching TRBD1. CDR1 SQVTM and CDR2 ANQGSEA come from the germline V gene. This CDR3 is built from 12 residues. Losses at the gene ends were 7 bases for V and 8 bases for J; bases not matched to a gene: 10. The CDR3 DNA reads TGCAGCGCTTCGACAGGGCCCTACGAAGCTTTCTTT. Its translation is CSASTGPYEAFF.

Here the CDR3 DNA reads TGTGCCAGCAGCCAAACCTACACAGATACGCAGTATTTT. Protein sequence: CASSQTYTDTQYF. This chain uses TRBV7-3 with TRBJ2-3; D is uncertain. In germline, CDR1 is SGHTA, CDR2 FQGTGA. This CDR3 has 13 residues. Between the trimmed V and J ends, which lost 5 bases and 2 bases, there was a span of 8 bases.

The chain has TRBV30 and TRBJ1-6; the D is unclear. CDR3 length: 14 residues. CDR1 and CDR2 from the germline V gene are GTSNPN and SVGIG (reference sequence). V was trimmed by 0 bases and J by 8 bases, leaving 11 bases between them. CDR3 sequence (DNA): TGTGCCTGGAGTGTAAGGCAGGAAGATTCACCCCTCCACTTT. As protein: CAWSVRQEDSPLHF.

This clone was seen a handful of times. V usage is TRBV5-8 and J usage is TRBJ1-1, with D unclear. Trimming took 5 bases from V and 0 from J, leaving 8 bases between them. The CDR3 is 13 amino acids. In germline, CDR1 is SGHTS, CDR2 YDEGEE. The CDR3 protein is CASSRAVNTEAFF. The CDR3 DNA reads as TGTGCCAGCAGTCGAGCGGTGAACACTGAAGCTTTCTTT.

The chain recombines TRBV4-3 with TRBJ1-6, with a possible D match to TRBD1 (5 bases). Germline V gene data show CDR1 as LGHNA and CDR2 as YSLEER. V was clipped by 2 bases and J by 14 bases, with 16 bases between them. The CDR3 loop spans 14 amino acids. The CDR3, as DNA: TGCGCCAGCAGCCAAACTCGGGGGGAGCAAGCCCTCCACTTT. It codes for CASSQTRGEQALHF.

In its sample, this clone was seen once. This chain uses TRBV30 with TRBJ2-5; TRBD1 matches 8 bases. V shed 1 base, J shed 7 bases, and the junction held 8 bases outside the gene matches. Per germline, CDR1 GTSNPN and CDR2 SVGIG (reference sequence). This CDR3 has 14 amino acids. The CDR3 reads CAWSATGERGTQYF. The CDR3 DNA is TGTGCCTGGAGTGCGACAGGGGAACGGGGGACCCAGTACTTC.

J is TRBJ1-2 and V is TRBV30, with D hard to call. The CDR3 sequence is 13 residues long. Germline CDR1 and CDR2: GTSNPN and SVGIG (reference sequence). Trimming took 0 bases from V and 7 from J, leaving 12 bases between them. The CDR3 bases are TGTGCCTGGAGTGTCGGTTTTACGCTTGGCTACACCTTC. Its protein product is CAWSVGFTLGYTF.

The chain links TRBV23-1 to TRBJ2-2; weak D call: TRBD2 (6 bases). TRBV23-1 is noted as an ORF with a role that remains uncertain. There are 12 residues in the CDR3. V lost 6 bases and J lost 7, with 9 bases in between. In nucleotides, the CDR3 is TGCGCCAGCAGGCGGGACGGCGGGGAGCTGTTTTTT. It is translated as CASRRDGGELFF.

This clone was observed a handful of times. The V gene is TRBV30, the J gene TRBJ2-5; the match to TRBD1 covers 9 bases. The J call is uncertain, as TRBJ2-7 better fits the DNA end. From germline, CDR1 is GTSNPN and CDR2 SVGIG (reference sequence). The CDR3 runs 13 residues. CDR3 loop: CAWRGTGIYEQYF. The CDR3 DNA sequence: TGTGCCTGGAGGGGGACAGGGATCTACGAGCAGTACTTC.

V gene TRBV30 combines with J gene TRBJ1-2; D possibly corresponds to TRBD1 (6 bases). This CDR3 is 12 amino acids long. The germline V gene has CDR1 GTSNPN and CDR2 SVGIG (reference sequence). Trimming took off 0 bases at V and 8 bases at J, with 10 bases between the two ends. The CDR3 region is CAWSVPRGGYTF. CDR3 sequence (DNA): TGTGCCTGGAGTGTACCCAGGGGAGGCTACACCTTC.

The chain is built from TRBV30 and TRBJ2-6, with a weak D call TRBD2 (5 bases). Looked up from germline, CDR1 is GTSNPN and CDR2 is SVGIG (reference sequence). Trimming left V 3 bases short and J 0 bases short, with 6 bases between. This CDR3 has 14 residues. DNA for the CDR3: TGTGCCTGGAGGCGGGTCTCTGGGGCCAACGTCCTGACTTTC. Translated: CAWRRVSGANVLTF.

V and J are TRBV11-3 and TRBJ2-7; D is undetermined. V was trimmed by 0 bases and J by 3 bases, leaving 9 bases between them. CDR1 and CDR2 from the germline V gene are SGHNT and YENEEA. CDR3 size: 14 residues. The CDR3 region is CASSLDLMNYEQYF. CDR3 bases: TGTGCCAGCAGCTTAGACCTGATGAACTACGAGCAGTACTTC.

This clone was counted only a few times. The V gene is TRBV12-5, the J gene TRBJ2-1; D is unresolved. Deletions cut 0 bases from V and 5 bases from J, with 14 bases between. This CDR3 region has 16 residues. Per germline, CDR1 LGHNT and CDR2 FRNRAP. CDR3 amino acids: CASGLVLSGAHNEQFF. CDR3 DNA: TGTGCTAGTGGTTTGGTACTTTCTGGAGCGCACAATGAGCAGTTCTTC.

This chain connects TRBV6-6 to TRBJ1-2; D not resolved. Trimming removed 6 bases at V and 5 bases at J, with 16 bases between. Germline V gives CDR1 MNHNY, CDR2 SVGAGI (reference sequence). The CDR3 consists of 14 residues. CDR3 residues: CASSRIGSGYGYTF. CDR3 nucleotide sequence: TGTGCCAGCAGCCGCATAGGGAGTGGTTATGGCTACACCTTC.

This chain uses TRBV30 with TRBJ1-1; D gene ambiguous. The germline V gene encodes CDR1 GTSNPN and CDR2 SVGIG (reference sequence). The CDR3 is made up of 14 amino acids. Trimming shortened V by 0 bases and J by 6 bases, and 14 bases separated the two germline ends. The CDR3 sequence: CAWSVRGRLAEAFF. CDR3 sequence (DNA): TGTGCCTGGAGTGTACGTGGGAGGCTAGCTGAAGCTTTCTTT.

The rearrangement uses TRBV15 and TRBJ1-2; D is uncertain. Trimming stripped 1 base from V and 5 bases from J, with 8 bases between. The CDR3 length is 13 residues. Germline CDR1 is LNHNV and CDR2 is YYDKDF (reference sequence). CDR3 region: CATSRVGTYGYTF. The CDR3 DNA is TGTGCCACCAGCAGAGTAGGAACGTATGGCTACACCTTC.

J is TRBJ1-1 and V is TRBV29-1, with a possible D match to TRBD1 (6 bases). CDR3 size: 12 residues. The germline V and J ends were trimmed by 6 bases and 4 bases, with 12 bases remaining between them. Germline loops: CDR1 SQVTM, CDR2 ANQGSEA. Written as DNA, the CDR3 is TGCAGCGTACACAGGGCACCCACTGAAGCTTTCTTT. Translating it yields CSVHRAPTEAFF.

This clone has more than one count but fewer than ten. The J gene is TRBJ1-6, the V gene TRBV9; D is ambiguous. CDR3 length: 14 amino acids. The germline gives CDR1 SGDLS, CDR2 YYNGEE. V gave up 1 base and J gave up 5 bases, with 7 bases separating them. The CDR3: CASSVLGDNSPLHF. CDR3 bases: TGTGCCAGCAGCGTACTAGGAGATAATTCACCCCTCCACTTT.

Only one count was recorded for this clone. The J gene is TRBJ2-1, the V gene TRBV10-3; D gene ambiguous. V was trimmed by 4 bases and J by 9 bases, leaving 10 bases between them. CDR1 and CDR2 from the germline V gene are ENHRY and SYGVKD. This CDR3 has 12 amino acids. The CDR3 DNA sequence: TGTGCCATCAGTGTACTCGATGGTGAGCAGTTCTTC. The encoded protein is CAISVLDGEQFF.

The rearrangement uses TRBV19 and TRBJ2-1; 7 bases map to TRBD2. This CDR3 region has 17 residues. Germline lookup yields CDR1 LNHDA and CDR2 SQIVND (reference sequence). V was clipped by 0 bases and J by 5 bases; unmatched bases: 10. Written as DNA, the CDR3 is TGTGCCAGTAGTATAGATCCGGCTAGCGGTGGGAACAATGAGCAGTTCTTC. Protein sequence: CASSIDPASGGNNEQFF. Complete variable domain (other parts from reference TRBV19 and TRBJ2-1): DGGITQSPKYLFRKEGQNVTLSCEQNLNHDAMYWYRQDPGQGLRLIYYSQIVNDFQKGDIAEGYSVSREKKESFPLTVTSAQKNPTAFYLCASSIDPASGGNNEQFFGPGTRLTVL.